The T cell receptor beta chain under discussion was sequenced for a study of monozygotic twins with inflammatory bowel disease. This CDR3 region has 16 residues. Germline V gives CDR1 SGDLS, CDR2 YYNGEE. TCRdb reprocessed the 5' RACE reads and keeps a single row for each CDR3 protein, giving no DNA. This listing includes approximately 400,000 distinct CDR3 sequences. What was sequenced was blood. This clonotype was sampled from a human donor with ulcerative colitis or Crohn's disease, or a healthy co-twin of an affected twin (not recorded which). The V call is TRBV9, the J call TRBJ2-1; absent DNA, TCRdb's TRBD1 call cannot be checked. The CDR3: CASSASTGNLYNEQFF.